Below, 25 T cell receptor beta chains from the same sample are listed, as sequenced in a study of T cell responses to AZD1222 COVID-19 vaccine. The assay was immunoSEQ multiplex PCR, and TCRdb's table has in-frame clones only and misses some. The data show 120,000 to 150,000 clones, with around 90% seen just once and around 3% held by the top ten. The specimen comprised peripheral blood, sampled on day 0 of AZD1222 vaccination. All receptors derive from an adult in good health.

CDR3 region: CASSKLDREVYNQPQHF. The CDR3 DNA sequence: TGTGCCAGCAGCAAATTGGACAGGGAGGTTTACAATCAGCCCCAGCATTTT. The chain has TRBV21-1 and TRBJ1-5; the table's D call, TRBD1, has no DNA check behind it. TRBV21-1 is a known pseudogene. CDR3 size: 17 residues.

The chain joins TRBV5-4 to TRBJ2-5; 9 bases are a match to TRBD2. Germline CDR1 SGHNT, CDR2 YYREEE (reference sequence). With V trimmed by 2 bases and J by 4 bases, 6 bases remained unmatched. The CDR3 has 15 residues. CDR3 sequence reads: CASSFGGRARETQYF. In DNA form, the CDR3 reads TGTGCCAGCAGCTTCGGCGGGAGGGCCCGAGAGACCCAGTACTTC. Based on the CDR3 plus reference TRBV5-4 and TRBJ2-5, the full variable domain is ETGVTQSPTHLIKTRGQQVTLRCSSQSGHNTVSWYQQALGQGPQFIFQYYREEENGRGNFPPRFSGLQFPNYSSELNVNALELDDSALYLCASSFGGRARETQYFGPGTRLLVL.

V usage is TRBV4-2 and J usage is TRBJ1-6; a weak D match, TRBD1 (6 bases). Germline assignment: CDR1 LGHNA and CDR2 YNFKEQ. The CDR3 loop spans 16 amino acids. V was trimmed by 1 base and J by 5 bases, leaving 12 bases between them. The CDR3 DNA reads TGTGCCAGCAGCCAAGTTACGGCAGGGGATAATTCACCCCTCCACTTT. Amino acid sequence: CASSQVTAGDNSPLHF.

This clone has only one observation. The chain carries TRBV7-3 and TRBJ1-4; possible D gene TRBD1, 6 bases. Trimming removed 0 bases at V and 6 bases at J, with 11 bases between. This CDR3 spans 15 amino acids. The germline V gene encodes CDR1 SGHTA and CDR2 FQGTGA. CDR3 DNA: TGTGCCAGCAGCTTAACAGGGGGAGGTGATGAAAAACTGTTTTTT. Residues: CASSLTGGGDEKLFF.

CDR3 protein: CASSLGQGGQPQHF. CDR3 coding DNA: TGTGCCAGCAGTTTGGGTCAGGGGGGTCAGCCCCAGCATTTT. This chain joins TRBV6-5 and TRBJ1-5; 7 bases map to TRBD1. CDR1 MNHEY and CDR2 SVGAGI come from the germline V gene. This CDR3 is 14 amino acids long. V trimming: 4 bases; J trimming: 6 bases; junction bases outside the gene matches: 6.

The chain uses TRBV14 and TRBJ1-4; D gene ambiguous. The germline V and J ends were trimmed by 4 bases and 8 bases, with 14 bases remaining between them. Germline V CDR1 and CDR2: SGHDN, FVKESK. CDR3 length equals 14 residues. CDR3 DNA sequence: TGTGCCAGCAGCCCGCGTTGGGGAGGGGAAAAACTGTTTTTT. Amino acid sequence: CASSPRWGGEKLFF.

The genes are TRBV18 and TRBJ1-2; TRBD1 is a possible D gene (6 bases). This CDR3 is 17 amino acids long. Germline V gives CDR1 KGHSH, CDR2 LQKENI. The ends were cut back, 5 bases at V and 0 bases at J, with 19 bases in the middle. The CDR3 region is CASSRTAGTVTNYGYTF. In DNA form, the CDR3 reads TGTGCCAGCTCAAGGACAGCGGGAACAGTCACTAACTATGGCTACACCTTC.

The CDR3 region is CASSQGGGFYGYTF. In DNA, the CDR3 is TGTGCCAGCAGCCAGGGTGGCGGTTTCTATGGCTACACCTTC. The V call is TRBV3-1 (or the pseudogene TRBV3-2), the J call TRBJ1-2; the D is unclear. Trimming shortened V by 3 bases and J by 4 bases, and 12 bases separated the two germline ends. CDR1 LGHDT and CDR2 YNNKEL come from the germline V gene (reference sequence). The CDR3 runs 14 residues.

J is TRBJ2-7 and V is TRBV2; 7 bases agree with TRBD1. This CDR3 is 14 amino acids long. CDR1 SNHLY and CDR2 FYNNEI come from the germline V gene. The ends lost 5 bases at V and 5 bases at J; junction bases unmatched: 9. In DNA form, the CDR3 reads TGTGCCAGCAGTTCAACAGGGGCGGCTGACGAGCAGTACTTC. Its protein is CASSSTGAADEQYF.

CDR3 in amino acids: CASSVTSGGTLGSYNEQFF. The CDR3 DNA follows: TGTGCCAGCAGTGTTACGTCTGGCGGGACCCTGGGATCCTACAATGAGCAGTTCTTC. J is TRBJ2-1 and V is TRBV6-1; D is perhaps TRBD2 (6 bases). The V gene lost 4 bases and the J gene lost 1 base, with 23 bases spanning the gap. Germline CDR1 and CDR2: MNHNS and SASEGT. The CDR3 covers 19 residues.

V usage is TRBV21-1 and J usage is TRBJ2-4; TRBD1 is the table's D call, not checked against the DNA. TRBV21-1 is shown as a pseudogene. The CDR3 extends over 15 amino acids. The CDR3 is CASSKRTGLKNIQYF. The CDR3 bases are TGTGCCAGCAGCAAACGGACAGGCCTCAAAAACATTCAGTACTTC.

This clone has a single count. The chain joins TRBV19 to TRBJ1-5; 11 bases match TRBD1. In germline, CDR1 is LNHDA, CDR2 SQIVND (reference sequence). CDR3 length: 13 residues. V lost 9 bases to trimming and J lost 5 bases; unmatched junction nucleotides: 3. CDR3 nucleotides: TGTGCCAGCCTGGGACAGGGGGATCAGCCCCAGCATTTT. Its translation: CASLGQGDQPQHF.

The chain employs TRBV27 and TRBJ2-4; the match to TRBD2 covers 12 bases. Germline V lookup: CDR1 MNHEY, CDR2 SMNVEV (reference sequence). Trimming took 6 bases from V and 10 from J; bases not matched to a gene: 10. The CDR3 is 15 amino acids. As DNA, the CDR3 is TGTGCCAGCAGGCGGACTAGCGGGGTTGGGATAATTCAGTACTTC. Translating it yields CASRRTSGVGIIQYF.

The chain joins TRBV5-1 to TRBJ2-1; 7 bases line up with TRBD1. Germline V gene lookup returns CDR1 SGHRS and CDR2 YFSETQ. This CDR3 has 11 residues. V shed 5 bases and J 10 bases; nucleotides not matched to a gene: 3. The CDR3 loop reads CASSEQGEQFF. The CDR3, as DNA: TGCGCCAGCAGTGAACAGGGGGAGCAGTTCTTC.

The chain couples TRBV10-3 to TRBJ1-1; a possible D gene is TRBD1 (5 bases). Deletions cut 4 bases from V and 3 bases from J, with 12 bases between. This CDR3 contains 14 residues. Germline loops: CDR1 ENHRY, CDR2 SYGVKD. The CDR3 nucleotides are TGTGCCATCAGTGGGGGGGTCCCGCACACTGAAGCTTTCTTT. Translated, it gives CAISGGVPHTEAFF.

The rearrangement uses TRBV9 and TRBJ1-2; D possibly corresponds to TRBD1 (6 bases). This CDR3 is built from 14 residues. Germline V gene lookup returns CDR1 SGDLS and CDR2 YYNGEE. V was trimmed by 0 bases and J by 2 bases, leaving 8 bases between them. CDR3 region: CASSVGGGNYGYTF. The CDR3 bases are TGTGCCAGCAGCGTAGGAGGGGGAAACTATGGCTACACCTTC. Full variable domain (remainder filled in from reference TRBV9 and TRBJ1-2): DSGVTQTPKHLITATGQRVTLRCSPRSGDLSVYWYQQSLDQGLQFLIQYYNGEERAKGNILERFSAQQFPDLHSELNLSSLELGDSALYFCASSVGGGNYGYTFGSGTRLTVV.

The rearrangement joins TRBV28 to TRBJ2-7; D not certain. Germline CDR1 is MDHEN and CDR2 is SYDVKM. V lost 5 bases and J lost 2, with 13 bases in between. This CDR3 region has 14 residues. CDR3 in DNA: TGTGCCAGCAGTATCCTCCCCGGCCCCTACGAGCAGTACTTC. This gives the protein CASSILPGPYEQYF.

J is TRBJ2-7 and V is TRBV7-8; D is unresolved. Trimming shortened V by 2 bases and J by 2 bases, and 10 bases separated the two germline ends. The CDR3 consists of 14 residues. CDR1 is SGHVS and CDR2 is FQNEAQ in the germline V gene. In DNA, the CDR3 is TGTGCCAGCAGCTTACTAGTGTTGGCCTACGAGCAGTACTTC. It codes for CASSLLVLAYEQYF.

The chain uses TRBV6-5 and TRBJ1-1; tentatively, D is TRBD1 (5 bases). The CDR3 has 14 residues. V lost 7 bases, J lost 4 bases, and 16 bases lay in between. Germline loops: CDR1 MNHEY, CDR2 SVGAGI. In DNA, the CDR3 is TGTGCCAGCACTATACCGGGACCTATCACTGAAGCTTTCTTT. Its translation is CASTIPGPITEAFF.

The chain has TRBV28 and TRBJ1-5; possible D gene TRBD1, 6 bases. V lost 8 bases, J lost 7 bases, and 12 bases lay in between. Germline-derived CDR1 and CDR2 are MDHEN and SYDVKM. This CDR3 is 12 amino acids long. This CDR3 reads CASGRGTQPQHF. CDR3 DNA: TGTGCCAGCGGCAGGGGAACCCAGCCCCAGCATTTT. Together with reference TRBV28 and TRBJ1-5, the CDR3 gives the full variable domain: DVKVTQSSRYLVKRTGEKVFLECVQDMDHENMFWYRQDPGLGLRLIYFSYDVKMKEKGDIPEGYSVSREKKERFSLILESASTNQTSMYLCASGRGTQPQHFGDGTRLSIL.

V and J are TRBV5-6 and TRBJ2-1, with D unresolved. The V end lost 0 bases, the J end lost 0 bases, and 4 bases lay between the germline ends. Germline CDR1 reads SGHDT; CDR2 reads YYEEEE. The CDR3 loop spans 14 amino acids. The DNA of the CDR3 is TGTGCCAGCAGCTTGGTTTTCTCCTACAATGAGCAGTTCTTC. Protein product: CASSLVFSYNEQFF. Using reference TRBV5-6 and TRBJ2-1 for the parts outside the CDR3, the full variable domain is DAGVTQSPTHLIKTRGQQVTLRCSPKSGHDTVSWYQQALGQGPQFIFQYYEEEERQRGNFPDRFSGHQFPNYSSELNVNALLLGDSALYLCASSLVFSYNEQFFGPGTRLTVL.

The V gene is TRBV11-2, the J gene TRBJ2-3, with 7 bases fitting TRBD2. The V gene end was trimmed by 4 bases and the J gene end by 0 bases; junction bases not matched to a gene: 10. The CDR3 spans 17 residues. CDR1 and CDR2 from the germline V gene are SGHAT and FQNNGV. CDR3 in DNA: TGTGCCAGCAGCTCTAGGCCGGGGGGATTAAGCACAGATACGCAGTATTTT. This encodes CASSSRPGGLSTDTQYF.

The chain carries TRBV2 and TRBJ1-1; D unclear. This CDR3 is 12 amino acids long. The V end lost 6 bases, the J end lost 1 base, and 6 bases lay between the germline ends. The germline CDR1 and CDR2 sequences are SNHLY and FYNNEI. The CDR3 DNA follows: TGTGCCAGCAGGGGGTGGAACACTGAAGCTTTCTTT. Protein product: CASRGWNTEAFF.

The chain links TRBV11-2 to TRBJ2-7; perhaps TRBD1 as D (6 bases). Germline V gene data show CDR1 as SGHAT and CDR2 as FQNNGV. This CDR3 is 16 amino acids long. Trimming stripped 2 bases from V and 5 bases from J, with 19 bases between. CDR3 in DNA: TGTGCCAGCAGCTTAAGGGGGTCGGGGCTTCTGAACGAGCAGTACTTC. It yields the protein CASSLRGSGLLNEQYF.

The chain uses TRBV24-1 and TRBJ2-1; the match to TRBD2 covers 8 bases. J was trimmed by 7 bases and V by 0 bases; bases with no gene match: 1. The CDR3 length is 14 residues. Germline CDR1 KGHDR, CDR2 SFDVKD. This chain's CDR3 is CATSDLGLANEQFF. DNA of the CDR3: TGTGCCACCAGTGATTTGGGACTAGCTAATGAGCAGTTCTTC.